The rows below give T cell receptor beta chains drawn from one sample of a study of PD-1 blockade in classical Hodgkin lymphoma. Clones were read by immunoSEQ multiplex PCR, and TCRdb kept only the in-frame ones, dropping some. The table has about 25,000 clones, approximately 80% seen once; the top ten hold 6.7%. Sequenced here: peripheral blood mononuclear cells (PBMCs), sampled at baseline. These receptors all stem from a human donor with classical Hodgkin lymphoma. Each CDR3 is given with its conserved first and last residue. Each record gives: clone size, J gene, D gene, V gene, CDR3 protein, CDR3 DNA. D genes are given only for firm matches. The size entry is marked missing in some rows and otherwise reads once, few, many or a size class.

size: NA; J: TRBJ1-6; D: NA; V: TRBV6-1; CDR3: CATRSSSPLHF; DNA: TGTGCCACCCGTTCCAGTTCACCCCTCCACTTT
size: NA; J: TRBJ2-1; D: TRBD1; V: TRBV7-9; CDR3: CASSIGTGEIFYNEQFF; DNA: TGTGCCAGCAGCATCGGGACAGGAGAGATCTTCTACAATGAGCAGTTCTTC
size: NA; J: TRBJ1-2; D: NA; V: TRBV5-4; CDR3: CASSLGRDVWGYTF; DNA: TGTGCCAGCAGCTTGGGCAGAGATGTTTGGGGCTACACCTTC
size: NA; J: TRBJ2-2; D: NA; V: TRBV4-3; CDR3: CASSQVWTGELFF; DNA: TGCGCCAGCAGCCAAGTTTGGACCGGGGAGCTGTTTTTT
size: NA; J: TRBJ1-4; D: NA; V: TRBV30; CDR3: CAWSAGNGEKLFF; DNA: TGTGCCTGGAGTGCGGGGAATGGGGAAAAACTGTTTTTT
size: NA; J: TRBJ1-5; D: NA; V: TRBV7-2; CDR3: CASSQGHQPQHF; DNA: TGTGCCAGCAGCCAAGGACATCAGCCCCAGCATTTT
size: once; J: TRBJ2-5; D: NA; V: TRBV4-2; CDR3: CASSQSFQETQYF; DNA: TGTGCCAGCAGCCAAAGTTTTCAAGAGACCCAGTACTTC
size: NA; J: TRBJ1-1; D: TRBD1; V: TRBV6-1; CDR3: CASRDRAATEAFF; DNA: TGTGCCAGCAGGGACAGGGCGGCCACTGAAGCTTTCTTT
size: NA; J: TRBJ1-6; D: NA; V: TRBV5-6; CDR3: CASSLWGVNSPLHF; DNA: TGTGCCAGCAGCTTGTGGGGAGTTAATTCACCCCTCCACTTT
size: once; J: TRBJ2-1; D: NA; V: TRBV7-2; CDR3: CASRSAGGVEQFF; DNA: TGTGCCAGCAGATCCGCAGGGGGGGTGGAGCAGTTCTTC
size: once; J: TRBJ2-5; D: NA; V: TRBV7-2; CDR3: CASSLGSAKETQYF; DNA: TGTGCCAGCAGCTTAGGGTCGGCAAAAGAGACCCAGTACTTC
size: NA; J: TRBJ1-5; D: NA; V: TRBV28; CDR3: CATNLQGSQSNQPQHF; DNA: TGTGCCACAAACCTACAGGGCTCTCAGAGCAATCAGCCCCAGCATTTT
size: NA; J: TRBJ2-7; D: TRBD2; V: TRBV9; CDR3: CASSLSGVSYEQYF; DNA: TGTGCCAGCAGCCTCAGCGGGGTGTCCTACGAGCAGTACTTC
size: once; J: TRBJ2-5; D: TRBD1; V: TRBV7-2; CDR3: CASSPGTGRETQYF; DNA: TGTGCCAGCAGCCCCGGGACAGGGCGAGAGACCCAGTACTTC
size: NA; J: TRBJ1-2; D: TRBD1; V: TRBV7-9; CDR3: CASSYRQGTLYGYTF; DNA: TGTGCCAGCAGCTACAGACAGGGGACCCTGTATGGCTACACCTTC
size: NA; J: TRBJ1-5; D: NA; V: TRBV4-3; CDR3: CASSQDREDPSQPQHF; DNA: TGCGCCAGCAGCCAAGATCGGGAGGACCCAAGTCAGCCCCAGCATTTT
size: NA; J: TRBJ1-5; D: TRBD1; V: TRBV6-5; CDR3: CASSYTGDHQPQHF; DNA: TGTGCCAGCAGTTACACAGGGGATCATCAGCCCCAGCATTTT